This T cell receptor beta chain was documented in a study of T cells in localized non-small cell lung cancer. The CDR3 loop spans 15 amino acids. Germline lookup yields CDR1 LNHDA and CDR2 SQIVND (reference sequence). The germline V and J ends were trimmed by 1 base and 9 bases, with 16 bases remaining between them. Only in-frame clones appear in the TCRdb table, and some are missing; sequencing was by immunoSEQ multiplex PCR. The sample lists some 1,800 clones, 20% to 25% occurring once. The chain joins TRBV19 to TRBJ1-5, with D hard to call. The sample was lung tumor tissue, taken before any cancer treatment. The receptor comes from a male donor aged 60 or older with stage I lung adenocarcinoma. The CDR3 loop is CASSIARDRAGPQHF. For the CDR3, the DNA is TGTGCCAGTAGTATAGCAAGGGATCGAGCAGGGCCCCAGCATTTT.